This entry concerns a single TCR beta chain. This clonotype appeared a few times. Its antigen is unknown. It has no much larger one-base neighbor in the sample; base qualities were not kept. The data derive from a study of response to subunit inactivated influenza vaccine (dated by TCRdb to between 2018 and 2020). Background for the entire study: The study used deep quantitative T cell receptor repertoire profiling to track responses to a trivalent subunit inactivated influenza vaccine. The paper as a whole reports these results and caveats: It was suggested by the authors that each seasonal influenza vaccination may recruit only a limited number of new T cells.

Libraries were constructed by RT-PCR. The instrument was an Illumina HiSeq 2500. TCRdb reworked the public reads: Q25 trimming with fastp, MiXCR clone assembly, productive beta chains retained. Here each entry gathers all rows of one CDR3 protein and keeps the most common genes and DNA. The sample profile shows around 760,000 distinct CDR3 sequences; around 14% of them were found once. Approximately 7% of the sample is taken by the ten largest. The CDR3 runs 14 residues from the cysteine to the phenylalanine. Only CDR3 DNA is held: 42 bases, read in frame from base 1. V is cut by 2 bases and J by 6 bases, and the space between the germline ends is 14 bases. The germline V gene yields ENHRY for CDR1 and SYGVKD for CDR2.

The TCR comes from a man aged 45-60 years who received an inactivated influenza vaccine. Donor details come from another sample of the same person, matched by shared clones. The chain joins TRBV10-3 to TRBJ2-7; the D gene cannot be resolved reliably. Sequences were derived from PBMCs from blood, sampled 14 to 15 days before vaccination. The sequenced DNA: TGTGCCATCAGTGAGGGGCAGGCCGTCGGCGAGCAGTACTTC. Its protein product is CAISEGQAVGEQYF.